This T cell receptor beta chain was profiled in a study of shared clonotypes between healthy human individuals. In germline, CDR1 is LNHDA, CDR2 SQIVND (reference sequence). The CDR3 loop spans 13 amino acids. V dropped 5 bases and J dropped 6 bases, with 14 bases sitting between them. General study findings and limits: Clonotype sharing across several donors was observed for roughly 5% of naive CD4 clonotypes.

A word on this clone: Its antigen is undetermined.

Using immunoSEQ multiplex PCR, the repertoire was profiled, and TCRdb retains in-frame clones only, with some absent. This sample has around 1.5 million clones, with nearly 99% found just once. Into CD45RA+ naive and CD45RA-negative memory subsets, the CD4+ cells were split. The rearrangement uses TRBV19 and TRBJ2-7; weak D call: TRBD2 (5 bases). The TCR comes from a man aged 30-40 years in good health. The sequencing input was naive CD4+ T cells sorted from blood. Subset specified: CD45RA+ positively selected. The CDR3, as DNA: TGTGCCAGTAGTGGCGGACTGGTTGGCGAGCAGTACTTC. It translates to CASSGGLVGEQYF. Drawing the rest from reference TRBV19 and TRBJ2-7, the complete variable domain is DGGITQSPKYLFRKEGQNVTLSCEQNLNHDAMYWYRQDPGQGLRLIYYSQIVNDFQKGDIAEGYSVSREKKESFPLTVTSAQKNPTAFYLCASSGGLVGEQYFGPGTRLTVT.